This T cell receptor (beta chain) was recovered during a study of molecular identifiers for immune sequencing clone quantification. This clonotype was picked up many times. The bulk TCR libraries were made with methods described before and with listed TCR primers. TCRdb re-called the PCR reads through MiXCR, storing one row per CDR3 protein. The sample records tens of thousands of distinct CDR3 sequences, roughly 19% being singletons. The germline V gene encodes CDR1 SGHRS and CDR2 YFSETQ. The V and J ends lost 1 base and 0 bases, in that order; junction bases with no gene match: 7. The CDR3 totals 17 residues.

The genes are TRBV5-1 and TRBJ1-1; 9 nucleotides line up with TRBD1. Source material: naive CD8+ T cells from blood, with Jurkat cell RNA spiked in. Subset noted: FACS-sorted CD8+CD4-CCR7+CD45RA+ naive T cells. The source of this sequence is a human donor in good health. Some libraries in this study had Jurkat cell RNA spiked in. CDR3 in amino acids: CASSLTGGQIVNTEAFF. The CDR3 DNA sequence: TGCGCCAGCAGCTTGACAGGGGGCCAAATAGTGAACACTGAAGCTTTCTTT.